Below, one TCR beta chain is given with its context. Its antigen is unknown. This sample is drawn from a study of T cell responses to AZD1222 COVID-19 vaccine. The assay was immunoSEQ multiplex PCR, and TCRdb's table has in-frame clones only and misses some. The profile shows about 120,000 clones, roughly nine tenths of them singletons. Broader study findings: Females made up more of the donors, who were largely white British, and clonal diversity may have come out too low.

The length of the CDR3 is 14 residues. Unmatched junction bases numbered 10, after V lost 5 bases and J lost 9 bases. Germline CDR1 LNHDA, CDR2 SQIVND (reference sequence). The origin of this receptor is an adult in good health. The chain couples TRBV19 to TRBJ2-5, with 9 bases identical to TRBD1. The sequencing used peripheral blood, collected on day 0 of AZD1222 vaccination. CDR3 nucleotides: TGTGCCAGTAGTTGGGGACAGGGAAGTGGGGCCCAGTACTTC. Its translation: CASSWGQGSGAQYF. The whole variable domain, remainder taken from reference TRBV19 and TRBJ2-5, is DGGITQSPKYLFRKEGQNVTLSCEQNLNHDAMYWYRQDPGQGLRLIYYSQIVNDFQKGDIAEGYSVSREKKESFPLTVTSAQKNPTAFYLCASSWGQGSGAQYFGPGTRLLVL.